This T cell receptor (beta chain) was profiled in a study of T cells in Graves' hyperthyroidism and ophthalmopathy (dated by TCRdb to the late 2010s). Turning to the overall study: Peripheral blood was sampled at the time of initial diagnosis, prior to any treatment. To identify distinguishing TCR V-J signatures, a discovery cohort of some 99 patients was used, comprising 43 with Graves' ophthalmopathy and some 60 with stable Graves' hyperthyroidism. Prospective prediction of ophthalmopathy was tested in an independent validation cohort of fewer than 20 hyperthyroidism patients and 15 to 17 patients who later progressed to ophthalmopathy. The 95 to 100 discovery patients were randomly divided into training and test sets at a 7:3 ratio. Thyroid tissue and blood T-cell repertoires from about 6 Graves' hyperthyroidism patients were also compared in the study. Once sampling was done, hyperthyroidism patients were given methimazole at a starting dose of 30 mg daily, whereas ophthalmopathy patients were given high-dose intravenous methylprednisolone. TCR Vbeta CDR3 sequencing of 130 to 150 peripheral blood samples (approximately 44 ophthalmopathy, about 75 hyperthyroidism and some 17 progressor patients) is reported in the paper. The research as a whole found: Sample size was not statistically predetermined, and investigators were not blinded to group allocation. Ophthalmopathy was separated from stable hyperthyroidism by a 13 V-J signature model, with just over 85% sensitivity and roughly 81% specificity obtained in cross-validation and 80%/75% obtained in testing. During validation, the model predicted progression to ophthalmopathy a median of approximately six months ahead of onset, with around 71% sensitivity and around 73% specificity. Most expanded thyroid clonotypes (frequency above 0.001) were also found in blood, which suggests that blood repertoires may mirror thyroid immune responses.

Via the germline V gene, CDR1 is SGHTA and CDR2 FQGNSA. The CDR3 contains 14 residues, cysteine and phenylalanine counted. Only the CDR3 region is kept as DNA, spanning 42 bases read in frame from base 1. Here V drops 4 bases and J drops 3 bases, and the junction holds 6 bases not matched to any gene. This clonotype has at least ten counts. It lacks a known antigen. Base qualities were left out, and no much larger clone turns up one base away. TCR beta CDR3 regions were amplified from RNA transcripts. The TCR CDR3 was subjected to a first round of RT-PCR using the HTBI primer set and the Qiagen OneStep RT-PCR kit. A second multiplex PCR round built the libraries, followed by size selection and purification. The libraries were sequenced on an Illumina HiSeq2000 using paired-end 100 bp reads. On the study's bioinformatics: SOAPnuke was used to process the raw data, with reads discarded if the reads contained adapters or uncalled bases, had a mean Phred below 15, or lacked an exact constant-primer or identifier match. High-quality paired reads were merged using COPE v1.2.5, and each unique nucleotide sequence was defined as a clonotype. MiTCR v1.1 was used to align clonotypes to the IMGT TRBV, TRBD and TRBJ reference segments. Analysis was restricted to V-J combinations with a frequency above 0.0001, which covered 98% to 99.2% of repertoires. The TCS score was defined as F50 (clonal expansion) divided by E x V (chaos), with BLOSUM62-based TCRdist calculated between CDR3 peptides within each V-J. Welch's t-statistics and random forest reduced approximately 520 V-J features to roughly 13, which were used in a naive Bayes classifier (R e1071). TCRdb passed the public sequencing reads through fastp at Q25 and MiXCR, retaining productive beta sequences. Every CDR3 protein is listed once, alongside the most common genes and DNA of its rows. These V and J calls are TCRdb output, not the study's own analysis. This sample gives around 350,000 distinct CDR3 sequences in total; less than 15% of them show up just once. Roughly 9.2% of the sample lies in the top ten.

Graves' hyperthyroidism was defined as stable when no progression to ophthalmopathy occurred over 18 months of follow-up. Hyperthyroidism patients were newly diagnosed, with disease duration under 2 months, and aged 18 to 65 years. Patients with uncontrolled infections, other autoimmune diseases, pregnancy or lactation were excluded. Diagnoses were based on clinical symptoms, serum thyroxine and TRAb, thyroid ultrasound and orbital computed tomography. Ficoll-Paque density gradient centrifugation was used to isolate PBMCs from about 9.4 ml of fresh peripheral blood. Total RNA was extracted with Trizol reagent, and quality was checked on an Agilent 2100 Bioanalyzer.

Recombination joined TRBV7-2 with TRBJ2-7, with TRBD1 identical over 7 junction bases. This receptor was obtained from a woman aged 18-35 years with Graves' hyperthyroidism. The sample was blood. At the DNA level, the sequence is TGTGCCAGCAGCTCCAACCGGGACAGCTACGAGCAGTACTTC. This codes for CASSSNRDSYEQYF.